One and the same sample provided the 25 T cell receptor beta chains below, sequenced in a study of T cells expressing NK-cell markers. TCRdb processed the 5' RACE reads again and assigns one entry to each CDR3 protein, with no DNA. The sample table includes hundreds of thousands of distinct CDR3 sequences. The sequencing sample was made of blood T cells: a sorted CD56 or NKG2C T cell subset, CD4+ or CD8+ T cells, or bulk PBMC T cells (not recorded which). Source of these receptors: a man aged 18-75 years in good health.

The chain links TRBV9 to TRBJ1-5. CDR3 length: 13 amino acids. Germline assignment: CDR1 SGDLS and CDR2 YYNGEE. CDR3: CASSVATDQPQHF.

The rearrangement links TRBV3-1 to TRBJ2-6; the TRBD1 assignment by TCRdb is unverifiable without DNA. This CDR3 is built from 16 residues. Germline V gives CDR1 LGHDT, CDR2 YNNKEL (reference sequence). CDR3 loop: CASSQDRRAGANVLTF.

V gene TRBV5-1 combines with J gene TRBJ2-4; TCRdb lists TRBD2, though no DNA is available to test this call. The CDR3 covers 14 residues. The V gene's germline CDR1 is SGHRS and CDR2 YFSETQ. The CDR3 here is CASSLARGKNIQYF.

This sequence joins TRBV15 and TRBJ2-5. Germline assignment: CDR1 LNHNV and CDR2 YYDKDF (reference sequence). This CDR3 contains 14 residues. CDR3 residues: CATSRGTRQETQYF. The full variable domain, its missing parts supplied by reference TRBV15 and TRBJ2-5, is DAMVIQNPRYQVTQFGKPVTLSCSQTLNHNVMYWYQQKSSQAPKLLFHYYDKDFNNEADTPDNFQSRRPNTSFCFLDIRSPGLGDTAMYLCATSRGTRQETQYFGPGTRLLVL.

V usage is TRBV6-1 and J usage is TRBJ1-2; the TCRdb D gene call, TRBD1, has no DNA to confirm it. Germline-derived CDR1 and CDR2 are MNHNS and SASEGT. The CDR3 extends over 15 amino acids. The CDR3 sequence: CASSEVWGANDGYTF.

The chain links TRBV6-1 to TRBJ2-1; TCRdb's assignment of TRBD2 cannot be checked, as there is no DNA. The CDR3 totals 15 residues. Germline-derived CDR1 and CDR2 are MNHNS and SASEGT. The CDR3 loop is CASSPGTSGYNEQFF.

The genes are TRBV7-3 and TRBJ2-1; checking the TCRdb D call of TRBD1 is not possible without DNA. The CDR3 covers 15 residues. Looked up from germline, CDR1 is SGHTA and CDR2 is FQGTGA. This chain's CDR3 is CASSTNWGRPNEQFF.

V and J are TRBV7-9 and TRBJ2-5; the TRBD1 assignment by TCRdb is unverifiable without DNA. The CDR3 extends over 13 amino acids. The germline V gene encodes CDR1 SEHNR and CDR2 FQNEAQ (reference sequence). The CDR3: CASRRTAQETQYF. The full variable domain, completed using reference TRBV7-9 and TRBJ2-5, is DTGVSQNPRHKITKRGQNVTFRCDPISEHNRLYWYRQTLGQGPEFLTYFQNEAQLEKSRLLSDRFSAERPKGSFSTLEIQRTEQGDSAMYLCASRRTAQETQYFGPGTRLLVL.

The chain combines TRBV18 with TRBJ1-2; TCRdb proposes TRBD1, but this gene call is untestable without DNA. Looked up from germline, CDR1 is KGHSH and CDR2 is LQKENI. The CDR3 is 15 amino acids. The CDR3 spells CASSPRSDQPGGYTF.

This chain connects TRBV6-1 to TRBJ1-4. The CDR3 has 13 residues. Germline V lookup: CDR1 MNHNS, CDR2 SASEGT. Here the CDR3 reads CASGTWLGEKLFF.

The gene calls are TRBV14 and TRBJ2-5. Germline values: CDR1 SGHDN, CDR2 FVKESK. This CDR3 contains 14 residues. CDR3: CASSQAPNRETQYF.

This chain's CDR3 is CASSRTNLGEKLFF. V gene TRBV6-1 combines with J gene TRBJ1-4. CDR1 MNHNS and CDR2 SASEGT come from the germline V gene. The CDR3 runs 14 residues.

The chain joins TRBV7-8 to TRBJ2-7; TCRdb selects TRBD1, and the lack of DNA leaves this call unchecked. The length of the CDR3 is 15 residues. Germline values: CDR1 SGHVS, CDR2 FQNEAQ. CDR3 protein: CASSRITGGGYEQYF.

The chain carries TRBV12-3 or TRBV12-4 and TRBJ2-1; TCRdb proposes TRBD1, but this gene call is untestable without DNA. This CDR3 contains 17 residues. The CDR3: CASSSRPHLRLYNEQFF.

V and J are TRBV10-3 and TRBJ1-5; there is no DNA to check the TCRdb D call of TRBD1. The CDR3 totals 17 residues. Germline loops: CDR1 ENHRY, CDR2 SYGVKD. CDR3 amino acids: CAITSTPRQGGNQPQHF.

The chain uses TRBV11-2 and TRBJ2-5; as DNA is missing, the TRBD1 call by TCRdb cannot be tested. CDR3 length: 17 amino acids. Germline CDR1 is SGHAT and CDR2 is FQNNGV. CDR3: CASSKGQARGYQETQYF.

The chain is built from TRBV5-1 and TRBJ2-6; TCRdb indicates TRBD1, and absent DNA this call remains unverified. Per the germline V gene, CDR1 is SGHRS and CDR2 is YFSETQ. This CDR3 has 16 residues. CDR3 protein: CASKRQGNAGANVLTF.

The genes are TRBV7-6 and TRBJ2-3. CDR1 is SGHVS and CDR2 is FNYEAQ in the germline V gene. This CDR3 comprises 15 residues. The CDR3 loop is CASSLDTIPEHTQYF.

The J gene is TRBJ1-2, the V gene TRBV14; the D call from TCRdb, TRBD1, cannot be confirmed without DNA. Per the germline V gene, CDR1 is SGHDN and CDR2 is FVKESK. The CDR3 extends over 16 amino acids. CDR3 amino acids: CASSQDDRGRRYGYTF.

CDR3 region: CASSLNGGGNQPQHF. The genes are TRBV5-1 and TRBJ1-5; there is no DNA to check the TCRdb D call of TRBD1. Looked up from germline, CDR1 is SGHRS and CDR2 is YFSETQ. This CDR3 is 15 amino acids long.

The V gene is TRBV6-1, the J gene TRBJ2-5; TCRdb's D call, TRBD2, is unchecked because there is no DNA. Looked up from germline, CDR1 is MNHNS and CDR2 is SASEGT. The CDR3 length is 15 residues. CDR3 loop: CASSDLGLLRETQYF.

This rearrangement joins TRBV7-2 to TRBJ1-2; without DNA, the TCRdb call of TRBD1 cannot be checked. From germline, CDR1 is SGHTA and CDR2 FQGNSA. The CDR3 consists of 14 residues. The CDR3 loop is CASREGTAWYGYTF. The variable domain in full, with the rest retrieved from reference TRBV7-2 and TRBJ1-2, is GAGVSQSPSNKVTEKGKDVELRCDPISGHTALYWYRQSLGQGLEFLIYFQGNSAPDKSGLPSDRFSAERTGGSVSTLTIQRTQQEDSAVYLCASREGTAWYGYTFGSGTRLTVV.

The CDR3 loop reads CASSEFPGMNTEAFF. The V gene is TRBV6-1, the J gene TRBJ1-1; there is no DNA to check the TCRdb D call of TRBD1. CDR3 length: 15 residues. Germline V gives CDR1 MNHNS, CDR2 SASEGT.

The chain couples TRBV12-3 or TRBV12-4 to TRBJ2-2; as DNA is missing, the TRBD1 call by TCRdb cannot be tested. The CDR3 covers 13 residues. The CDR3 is CASESPGSGELFF.

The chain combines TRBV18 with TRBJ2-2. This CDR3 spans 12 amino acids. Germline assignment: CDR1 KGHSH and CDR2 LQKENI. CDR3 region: CASSHDTGELFF. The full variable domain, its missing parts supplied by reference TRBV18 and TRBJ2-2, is NAGVMQNPRHLVRRRGQEARLRCSPMKGHSHVYWYRQLPEEGLKFMVYLQKENIIDESGMPKERFSAEFPKEGPSILRIQQVVRGDSAAYFCASSHDTGELFFGEGSRLTVL.